The 26 T cell receptor beta chains presented below share a single source sample, sequenced in a study of cytomegalovirus exposure and HLA in healthy donors. The PCR ran on 60 Vbeta and 13 Jbeta primers. Only in-frame clones appear in the TCRdb table, and some are missing; sequencing was by immunoSEQ multiplex PCR. Found here are about 120,000 clones, around four fifths of them singletons; the top ten hold roughly 3.5%. Material: PBMCs. The receptor source for this set is a woman between 40 and 55 years old in good health and CMV-seropositive.

This clone has only one observation. The V gene is TRBV5-8, the J gene TRBJ2-5; 10 bases agree with TRBD1. CDR1 SGHTS and CDR2 YDEGEE come from the germline V gene. The trim removed 4 bases at V and 5 bases at J, leaving 5 bases unmatched. The CDR3 totals 14 residues. CDR3 region: CASSPGTGAETQYF. CDR3 sequence (DNA): TGTGCCAGCAGCCCCGGGACAGGGGCTGAGACCCAGTACTTC.

The chain employs TRBV6-5 and TRBJ2-7; D might be TRBD2 (5 bases). Germline CDR1 MNHEY, CDR2 SVGAGI. The CDR3 totals 13 residues. Trimming removed 8 bases from V and 4 bases from J, with 15 bases in between. The CDR3 DNA is TGTGCCAGCGGTTCCGGACTTGCGTACGAGCAGTACTTC. Translating it yields CASGSGLAYEQYF.

This clone has only one observation. The genes are TRBV30 and TRBJ2-1; 13 bases agree with TRBD2. Germline assignment: CDR1 GTSNPN and CDR2 SVGIG (reference sequence). The CDR3 runs 18 residues. V was pared by 0 bases and J by 3 bases, with 8 bases of the junction left unmatched. CDR3 region: CAWSVQGLAGIFYNEQFF. CDR3 nucleotide sequence: TGTGCCTGGAGTGTACAGGGACTAGCGGGAATCTTCTACAATGAGCAGTTCTTC.

This clone was found once. The chain uses TRBV6-1 and TRBJ2-3; TRBD2 matches 7 bases. The V segment lost 4 bases and the J segment 2 bases; nucleotides outside the gene matches: 6. This CDR3 is built from 15 residues. Germline CDR1 reads MNHNS; CDR2 reads SASEGT. CDR3 loop: CASSGGSSITDTQYF. Written as DNA, the CDR3 is TGTGCCAGCAGTGGCGGGAGTTCTATCACAGATACGCAGTATTTT.

The chain is built from TRBV28 and TRBJ2-3, with a possible D match to TRBD2 (5 bases). V lost 5 bases and J 2 bases, leaving 17 bases between the germline ends. Germline V CDR1 and CDR2: MDHEN, SYDVKM. The CDR3 covers 16 residues. The CDR3, as DNA: TGTGCCAGCAGTCTTCTTGGCGGAGGTCTCACAGATACGCAGTATTTT. This codes for CASSLLGGGLTDTQYF. The variable domain in full, with the rest retrieved from reference TRBV28 and TRBJ2-3, is DVKVTQSSRYLVKRTGEKVFLECVQDMDHENMFWYRQDPGLGLRLIYFSYDVKMKEKGDIPEGYSVSREKKERFSLILESASTNQTSMYLCASSLLGGGLTDTQYFGPGTRLTVL.

Written as DNA, the CDR3 is TGTGCCAGCAGCCACGGGAGCTACGAGCAGTACTTC. Protein product: CASSHGSYEQYF. The rearrangement uses TRBV6-1 and TRBJ2-7; D is perhaps TRBD2 (6 bases). From germline, CDR1 is MNHNS and CDR2 SASEGT. The CDR3 contains 12 residues. The V end lost 6 bases, the J end lost 3 bases, and 9 bases lay between the germline ends.

The sample holds a few counts of this clone. The chain links TRBV6-4 to TRBJ2-3; 12 nucleotides match TRBD2. V was pared by 9 bases and J by 0 bases, with 10 bases of the junction left unmatched. Germline CDR1 MRHNA, CDR2 SNTAGT. This CDR3 is built from 17 residues. DNA for the CDR3: TGTGCCAGGAGAAGACTAGCGGGAGTCGTTAGCACAGATACGCAGTATTTT. It translates to CARRRLAGVVSTDTQYF.

The CDR3 loop is CASSFIFRVRGGLAGRANTGELFF. The CDR3 nucleotides read TGTGCCAGCAGTTTTATCTTCCGCGTCAGAGGCGGACTAGCGGGAAGGGCGAACACCGGGGAGCTGTTTTTT. V is TRBV28 and J is TRBJ2-2; 12 bases agree with TRBD2. Germline CDR1 and CDR2: MDHEN and SYDVKM. This CDR3 is built from 24 residues. V lost 3 bases, J lost 0 bases, and 23 bases stayed unmatched.

This chain joins TRBV28 and TRBJ1-3; D not resolved. The CDR3 length is 17 residues. The V end lost 2 bases, the J end lost 0 bases, and 14 bases lay between the germline ends. Germline CDR1 MDHEN, CDR2 SYDVKM. The CDR3 loop is CASSLEGTLSSGNTIYF. CDR3 coding DNA: TGTGCCAGCAGTTTAGAGGGAACCTTGAGCTCTGGAAACACCATATATTTT.

The J gene is TRBJ2-5, the V gene TRBV15; D not certain. The V gene's germline CDR1 is LNHNV and CDR2 YYDKDF (reference sequence). The CDR3 is 12 amino acids. The V end lost 5 bases, the J end lost 5 bases, and 9 bases lay between the germline ends. CDR3 region: CATSFSRETQYF. CDR3 DNA: TGTGCCACCAGCTTTAGTCGTGAGACCCAGTACTTC.

This clone has only a few counts. The V gene is TRBV10-2, the J gene TRBJ2-5, with unresolved D. Per germline, CDR1 WSHSY and CDR2 SAAADI. V lost 4 bases, J lost 5 bases, and 11 bases lay in between. The CDR3 runs to 13 residues. CDR3 sequence reads: CASSASDWETQYF. The DNA of the CDR3 is TGCGCCAGCAGTGCAAGCGACTGGGAGACCCAGTACTTC.

The sample holds one count of this clone. CDR3 in DNA: TGTGCCAGCAGCTTGGAGGGGGTCCCAGAGACCCAGTACTTC. Amino acids: CASSLEGVPETQYF. The chain is built from TRBV5-4 and TRBJ2-5; perhaps TRBD1 as D (6 bases). From germline, CDR1 is SGHNT and CDR2 YYREEE (reference sequence). V was pared by 0 bases and J by 4 bases, with 10 bases between. The CDR3 is 14 residues long.

The CDR3 DNA follows: TGTGCCTGGAGGTCCAGGGGGACACAAGAGACCCAGTACTTC. Translated: CAWRSRGTQETQYF. This chain uses TRBV30 with TRBJ2-5, with 7 positions matching TRBD1. The CDR3 covers 14 residues. J was trimmed by 2 bases and V by 3 bases; bases with no gene match: 6. CDR1 GTSNPN and CDR2 SVGIG come from the germline V gene (reference sequence).

The genes are TRBV7-9 and TRBJ2-2; TRBD2 is a possible D gene (5 bases). V was shortened by 3 bases and J by 1 base, with 9 bases between the two germline ends. The CDR3 has 15 residues. Germline loops: CDR1 SEHNR, CDR2 FQNEAQ (reference sequence). The CDR3 region is CASSFVAGNTGELFF. The CDR3 bases are TGTGCCAGCAGCTTTGTTGCGGGGAACACCGGGGAGCTGTTTTTT.

This sequence joins TRBV10-3 and TRBJ2-7, with D hard to call. Trimming removed 4 bases from V and 4 bases from J, with 5 bases in between. Per the germline V gene, CDR1 is ENHRY and CDR2 is SYGVKD. The CDR3 is 11 amino acids. CDR3 sequence: CAISGLYEQYF. The CDR3 bases are TGTGCCATCAGTGGACTGTACGAGCAGTACTTC.

The chain uses TRBV19 and TRBJ2-7, with 10 bases matching TRBD1. The CDR3 loop spans 15 amino acids. CDR1 and CDR2 from the germline V gene are LNHDA and SQIVND (reference sequence). V shed 4 bases and J 3 bases; nucleotides not matched to a gene: 6. DNA for the CDR3: TGTGCCAGTAGTACTACCGGGACAGGGGACTACGAGCAGTACTTC. Translating it yields CASSTTGTGDYEQYF.

The chain uses TRBV4-2 and TRBJ1-1, with 7 nucleotides matching TRBD1. CDR1 and CDR2 (germline): LGHNA, YNFKEQ. CDR3 size: 14 residues. The V gene end was trimmed by 2 bases and the J gene end by 10 bases; junction bases not matched to a gene: 10. CDR3 sequence reads: CASSQYTGEGVAFF. DNA for the CDR3: TGTGCCAGCAGCCAATACACAGGGGAAGGTGTAGCTTTCTTT.

This clone was seen a single time. In DNA form, the CDR3 reads TGTGCCAGCAGCTCGGACAGGGCATTTCAGCCCCAGCATTTT. Translating it yields CASSSDRAFQPQHF. The rearrangement joins TRBV2 to TRBJ1-5, with 8 bases that match TRBD1. CDR1 and CDR2 from the germline V gene are SNHLY and FYNNEI. CDR3 length: 14 amino acids. V trimming: 6 bases; J trimming: 6 bases; junction bases outside the gene matches: 7.

The chain recombines TRBV20-1 with TRBJ2-2; no definite D call. The CDR3 loop spans 11 amino acids. CDR1 is DFQATT, CDR2 SNEGSKA, per germline (reference sequence). Trimming left V 6 bases short and J 3 bases short, with 5 bases between. CDR3 residues: CSALYTGELFF. The CDR3, as DNA: TGCAGTGCGTTATACACCGGGGAGCTGTTTTTT.

The chain uses TRBV6-5 and TRBJ1-1; TRBD1 matches 8 bases. The CDR3 consists of 14 residues. V shed 7 bases and J 5 bases; nucleotides not matched to a gene: 9. Germline V lookup: CDR1 MNHEY, CDR2 SVGAGI. In DNA form, the CDR3 reads TGTGCCAGCACCGCCGACAGGGGTTGGACTGAAGCTTTCTTT. Translated: CASTADRGWTEAFF.

The chain recombines TRBV19 with TRBJ2-3, with 14 nucleotides matching TRBD2. CDR3 size: 18 residues. J gave up 1 base and V 4 bases, and 7 bases lay outside the gene matches. Looked up from germline, CDR1 is LNHDA and CDR2 is SQIVND (reference sequence). The CDR3 loop is CASSRGLAGGGGTDTQYF. The DNA of the CDR3 is TGTGCCAGTAGTAGAGGACTAGCGGGAGGTGGTGGCACAGATACGCAGTATTTT.

CDR3 nucleotide sequence: TGTGCCAGCAGCTCGGCCGGGACAGGGCTCCATGAGCAGTTCTTC. Its translation: CASSSAGTGLHEQFF. This chain links TRBV7-9 with TRBJ2-1; 9 bases fit TRBD1. With 4 bases clipped from V and 8 bases from J, the junction kept 9 bases outside the gene matches. Per the germline V gene, CDR1 is SEHNR and CDR2 is FQNEAQ (reference sequence). This CDR3 spans 15 amino acids.

The V gene is TRBV5-1, the J gene TRBJ1-1; the D gene is possibly TRBD1 (5 bases). There are 14 residues in the CDR3. Germline V gene lookup returns CDR1 SGHRS and CDR2 YFSETQ. The V gene lost 1 base and the J gene lost 4 bases, with 11 bases spanning the gap. The CDR3 coding sequence is TGCGCCAGCAGCTTGATGGGGAGGGGCACTGAAGCTTTCTTT. It specifies CASSLMGRGTEAFF.

This clone was detected once. The chain carries TRBV5-8 and TRBJ1-1, with 10 nucleotides matching TRBD1. This CDR3 comprises 13 residues. V lost 4 bases to trimming and J lost 10 bases; unmatched junction nucleotides: 7. Germline values: CDR1 SGHTS, CDR2 YDEGEE. CDR3 region: CASSIGQGDVAFF. CDR3 DNA: TGTGCCAGCAGCATTGGACAGGGGGATGTAGCTTTCTTT.

The chain joins TRBV7-2 to TRBJ2-1; weak D call: TRBD2 (5 bases). V lost 2 bases to trimming and J lost 3 bases, with 14 bases between them. Germline CDR1 reads SGHTA; CDR2 reads FQGNSA. The CDR3 covers 16 residues. This CDR3 is CASSLPRGRFYNEQFF. CDR3 DNA: TGTGCCAGCAGCTTACCTCGGGGTAGGTTCTACAATGAGCAGTTCTTC.

The V gene is TRBV6-5, the J gene TRBJ2-3; 7 nucleotides line up with TRBD1. Germline CDR1 is MNHEY and CDR2 is SVGAGI. The CDR3 length is 16 residues. Losses at the gene ends were 3 bases for V and 3 bases for J; bases not matched to a gene: 9. The chain's CDR3 is CASSYGVAGGTDTQYF. CDR3 nucleotide sequence: TGTGCCAGCAGTTATGGGGTCGCAGGGGGTACAGATACGCAGTATTTT.